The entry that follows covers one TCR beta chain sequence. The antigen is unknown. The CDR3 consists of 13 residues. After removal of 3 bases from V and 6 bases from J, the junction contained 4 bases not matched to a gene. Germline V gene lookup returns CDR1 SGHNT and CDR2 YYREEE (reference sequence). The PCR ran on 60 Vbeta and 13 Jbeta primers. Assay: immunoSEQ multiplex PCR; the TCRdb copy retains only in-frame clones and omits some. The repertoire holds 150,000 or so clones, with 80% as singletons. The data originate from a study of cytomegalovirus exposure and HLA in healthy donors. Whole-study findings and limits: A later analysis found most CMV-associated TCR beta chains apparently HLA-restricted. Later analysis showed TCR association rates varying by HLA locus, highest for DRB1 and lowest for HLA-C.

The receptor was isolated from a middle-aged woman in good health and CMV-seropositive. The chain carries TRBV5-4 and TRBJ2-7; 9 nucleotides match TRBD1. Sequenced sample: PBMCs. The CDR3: CASSSGQGLEQYF. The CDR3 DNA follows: TGTGCCAGCAGCTCGGGACAGGGACTCGAGCAGTACTTC. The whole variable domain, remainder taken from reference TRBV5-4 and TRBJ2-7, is ETGVTQSPTHLIKTRGQQVTLRCSSQSGHNTVSWYQQALGQGPQFIFQYYREEENGRGNFPPRFSGLQFPNYSSELNVNALELDDSALYLCASSSGQGLEQYFGPGTRLTVT.